This T cell receptor (beta chain) was observed in a study of OX40 agonist ivuxolimab in advanced cancers. Study in general: Prior anti-PD-1, anti-PD-L1 or anti-CTLA-4 therapy did not bar entry, and roughly 40% had some.

This CDR3 has 15 amino acids. With V trimmed by 2 bases and J by 2 bases, 4 bases remained unmatched. Germline loops: CDR1 SGHTA, CDR2 FQGTGA. General observations from the study: Doses of 0.1 to 3.0 mg/kg were accompanied by clonal expansion of CD4+ and CD8+ blood T cells by week 6. Partial responders treated at 0.1-3.0 mg/kg exhibited clonal expansion among the lowest measured.

The method was immunoSEQ multiplex PCR; TCRdb's version includes in-frame clones alone and lacks a portion of them. The data show 50,000 to 70,000 clones, about 86% seen once. A remark on this clone: What it binds is unknown.

This receptor was obtained from an adult with an advanced solid tumor such as melanoma, head and neck, liver or kidney cancer. This chain links TRBV7-3 with TRBJ2-3; 7 positions match TRBD2. The sample consisted of CD4+ or CD8+ T cells sorted from blood, taken in a trial of the OX40 agonist ivuxolimab. The CDR3 region is CASSLGGVNTDTQYF. In DNA, the CDR3 is TGTGCCAGCAGCTTAGGGGGGGTAAACACAGATACGCAGTATTTT.